These T cell receptor beta chains were read from a single sample in a study of blood T cell repertoires in COVID-19. Data came from immunoSEQ multiplex PCR; TCRdb stores just in-frame clones and leaves some out. The sample has about 270,000 clones; about 82% are singletons. The sample was peripheral blood. Receptors were obtained from a woman between 45 and 65 years old with active or convalescent COVID-19. Both conserved end residues are part of each CDR3. Each record gives: J gene, D gene, V gene, clone size, CDR3 protein, CDR3 DNA. A D gene is named only where the DNA matches it firmly. Some rows have no size entry. The others give once, few or many, or a class for an expanded clone.

TRBJ2-5	TRBD2	TRBV3-1/TRBV3-2	-	CASSQDWLAGAGPIQETQYF	TGTGCCAGCAGCCAAGATTGGCTAGCGGGAGCTGGGCCAATCCAAGAGACCCAGTACTTC
TRBJ2-5	TRBD2	TRBV4-1	once	CASSQPTSGTQETQYF	TGCGCCAGCAGCCAACCGACTAGCGGGACTCAAGAGACCCAGTACTTC
TRBJ1-1	TRBD1	TRBV20-1	-	CSAGQATEAFF	TGCAGTGCTGGACAGGCCACTGAAGCTTTCTTT
TRBJ1-2	TRBD1	TRBV6-5	-	CASSSTPGQGNYGYTF	TGTGCCAGCAGTTCTACACCGGGACAGGGGAACTATGGCTACACCTTC
TRBJ1-2	TRBD1	TRBV30	-	CAWMAGGNYGYTF	TGTGCCTGGATGGCAGGGGGGAACTATGGCTACACCTTC
TRBJ1-2	TRBD1	TRBV9	once	CASSFGGQYNYGYTF	TGTGCCAGCAGTTTTGGGGGACAGTACAACTATGGCTACACCTTC
TRBJ1-1	-	TRBV7-9	-	CASSYRNTEAFF	TGTGCCAGCAGCTATCGGAACACTGAAGCTTTCTTT
TRBJ2-5	-	TRBV5-6	once	CASSPLAGSGETQYF	TGTGCCAGCAGCCCTCTGGCGGGTTCGGGGGAGACCCAGTACTTC
TRBJ1-5	TRBD1	TRBV2	-	CASRRTGVRNQPQHF	TGTGCCAGCAGACGGACAGGGGTAAGAAATCAGCCCCAGCATTTT
TRBJ1-2	TRBD1	TRBV30	-	CAWNAKRTGNLYSGYTF	TGTGCCTGGAACGCTAAAAGGACAGGGAACCTATACAGTGGCTACACCTTC
TRBJ2-2	TRBD1	TRBV27	-	CASRPFTGGGGELFF	TGTGCCAGCAGACCGTTTACAGGGGGCGGAGGGGAGCTGTTTTTT
TRBJ2-1	-	TRBV7-9	-	CASSAGQSTMNEQFF	TGTGCCAGCAGCGCTGGACAGTCCACAATGAATGAGCAGTTCTTC
TRBJ2-3	-	TRBV12-3/TRBV12-4	-	CASSFKGADTQYF	TGTGCCAGCAGTTTCAAGGGAGCAGATACGCAGTATTTT
TRBJ1-6	TRBD1	TRBV2	-	CASSDGQDGGSPLHF	TGTGCCAGCAGTGATGGACAGGATGGGGGATCACCCCTCCACTTT
TRBJ2-6	-	TRBV7-2	-	CASSPRMGANVLTF	TGTGCCAGCAGCCCCAGAATGGGGGCCAACGTCCTGACTTTC
TRBJ1-2	-	TRBV28	-	CASSRAGTNYGYTF	TGTGCCAGCAGTCGCGCGGGAACCAACTATGGCTACACCTTC
TRBJ1-1	-	TRBV28	-	CASSLEDLDEAFF	TGTGCCAGCAGTTTGGAGGATTTGGATGAAGCTTTCTTT
TRBJ1-6	-	TRBV27	-	CASSLSDSHNSPLHF	TGTGCCAGCAGTTTATCGGACAGCCATAATTCACCCCTCCACTTT
TRBJ1-2	-	TRBV15	-	CATSPGVTGTVVNYGYTF	TGTGCCACCAGCCCCGGGGTAACGGGAACTGTCGTCAACTATGGCTACACCTTC
TRBJ2-5	-	TRBV5-1	many	CASSVLGGETQYF	TGCGCCAGCAGCGTACTAGGCGGGGAGACCCAGTACTTC
TRBJ2-1	TRBD2	TRBV4-1	-	CASSRLAGTSGRVNEQFF	TGCGCCAGCAGCCGCCTGGCCGGGACTAGCGGGAGGGTTAATGAGCAGTTCTTC
TRBJ2-1	-	TRBV7-8	-	CASSLAMGAGSYNEQFF	TGTGCCAGCAGCTTAGCAATGGGGGCGGGCTCCTACAATGAGCAGTTCTTC
TRBJ2-5	TRBD2	TRBV6-4	-	CASSLAGGQQETQYF	TGTGCCAGCAGTTTAGCGGGAGGTCAACAAGAGACCCAGTACTTC
TRBJ2-1	-	TRBV12-3/TRBV12-4	-	CAAGTVGEQFF	TGTGCCGCGGGGACCGTGGGTGAGCAGTTCTTC
TRBJ2-1	TRBD2	TRBV5-4	-	CASSPPLAGGFYNEQFF	TGTGCCAGCAGCCCCCCACTAGCGGGAGGTTTCTACAATGAGCAGTTCTTC
TRBJ2-2	TRBD1	TRBV2	-	CASIMDRGTGELFF	TGTGCCAGCATCATGGACAGGGGCACCGGGGAGCTGTTTTTT
TRBJ1-2	-	TRBV25-1	-	CASSVSGLYGYTF	TGTGCCAGCAGTGTATCAGGGCTCTATGGCTACACCTTC
TRBJ1-1	TRBD1	TRBV11-2	-	CASSFQGADTEAFF	TGTGCCAGCAGCTTTCAGGGGGCGGACACTGAAGCTTTCTTT
TRBJ2-1	TRBD2	TRBV19	-	CASPTSGSSYNEQFF	TGTGCCAGTCCCACTAGCGGGAGCTCCTACAATGAGCAGTTCTTC
TRBJ1-2	TRBD1	TRBV28	-	CASSLGTGDNGYTF	TGTGCCAGCAGCCTCGGGACAGGGGACAATGGCTACACCTTC
TRBJ2-3	TRBD2	TRBV5-1	-	CASSLRTSGATDTQYF	TGCGCCAGCAGCTTACGGACTAGCGGGGCAACAGATACGCAGTATTTT
TRBJ2-1	TRBD2	TRBV27	-	CASSPLTEREERNEQFF	TGTGCCAGCAGCCCTCTGACAGAGCGGGAGGAGAGGAATGAGCAGTTCTTC
TRBJ2-2	-	TRBV28	-	CASSRFGAPPTNTGELFF	TGTGCCAGCTCTAGATTCGGAGCACCCCCAACAAACACCGGGGAGCTGTTTTTT
TRBJ1-5	-	TRBV3-1/TRBV3-2	-	CASSQDGGAVGSHQPQHF	TGTGCCAGCAGCCAAGATGGGGGGGCAGTGGGTAGCCATCAGCCCCAGCATTTT
TRBJ1-1	-	TRBV7-8	-	CASSSHGTRNTEAFF	TGTGCCAGCAGCTCCCACGGGACTCGGAACACTGAAGCTTTCTTT
TRBJ2-1	TRBD1	TRBV29-1	-	CSGLRDRGYNEQFF	TGCAGCGGATTACGGGACAGGGGATACAATGAGCAGTTCTTC
TRBJ2-7	-	TRBV18	few	CASSPPGLGSYEQYF	TGTGCCAGCTCACCACCGGGACTGGGCTCCTACGAGCAGTACTTC
TRBJ2-7	TRBD2	TRBV6-1	-	CASSESGRTYEQYF	TGTGCCAGCAGTGAAAGCGGGAGAACTTACGAGCAGTACTTC
TRBJ2-7	TRBD2	TRBV7-9	once	CASSPKSPAGVFRHEQYF	TGTGCCAGCAGTCCAAAGTCGCCAGCGGGAGTTTTTCGGCACGAGCAGTACTTC
TRBJ2-1	-	TRBV11-2	-	CASSLGRVEQFF	TGTGCCAGCAGCTTAGGGAGGGTGGAGCAGTTCTTC
TRBJ1-1	-	TRBV9	-	CASSVRGSNTEAFF	TGTGCCAGCAGCGTCCGTGGCTCGAACACTGAAGCTTTCTTT
TRBJ2-2	-	TRBV5-1	few	CASSLGGAGSSGELFF	TGCGCCAGCAGCTTGGGCGGCGCCGGTAGTTCCGGGGAGCTGTTTTTT
TRBJ2-1	-	TRBV25-1	-	CASSTVNEQFF	TGTGCCAGCAGTACGGTGAATGAGCAGTTCTTC
TRBJ2-5	TRBD2	TRBV24-1	-	CATSDPGVAGGETQYF	TGTGCCACCAGTGACCCTGGGGTAGCGGGAGGTGAGACCCAGTACTTC
TRBJ2-1	TRBD2	TRBV7-8	once	CASSLFAGESYNEQFF	TGTGCCAGCAGCTTATTTGCGGGAGAATCCTACAATGAGCAGTTCTTC
TRBJ2-7	TRBD2	TRBV10-1	few	CASSDLTSGYKGAYEQYF	TGCGCCAGCAGTGATTTGACTAGCGGGTACAAGGGTGCCTACGAGCAGTACTTC
TRBJ2-7	-	TRBV28	-	CATGLSYEQYF	TGTGCCACCGGACTCTCCTACGAGCAGTACTTC
TRBJ2-7	-	TRBV6-2/TRBV6-3	-	CASSFGPTPPYEQYF	TGTGCCAGCAGCTTTGGGCCAACGCCCCCCTACGAGCAGTACTTC
TRBJ1-5	-	TRBV19	-	CASSIAPGDQPQHF	TGTGCCAGTAGTATAGCCCCAGGGGATCAGCCCCAGCATTTT